Listed here is a single T cell receptor beta chain. The sample originates from a study of blood T cell repertoires in COVID-19. Produced via immunoSEQ multiplex PCR; TCRdb's table is partial and in-frame only. Among 150,000 or so clones listed, roughly 89% were seen once. The sample taken for sequencing was peripheral blood. The source is a woman aged 45-60 years with acute or convalescent COVID-19.

The CDR3 coding sequence is TGTGCCAGCAGTCCTGGGACAGATCCTTTTTATGGCTACACCTTC. Its translation is CASSPGTDPFYGYTF. The V gene is TRBV6-5, the J gene TRBJ1-2, with 7 bases fitting TRBD1. This CDR3 region has 15 residues. CDR1 and CDR2 (germline): MNHEY, SVGAGI. The V and J ends lost 5 bases and 5 bases, in that order; junction bases with no gene match: 11.